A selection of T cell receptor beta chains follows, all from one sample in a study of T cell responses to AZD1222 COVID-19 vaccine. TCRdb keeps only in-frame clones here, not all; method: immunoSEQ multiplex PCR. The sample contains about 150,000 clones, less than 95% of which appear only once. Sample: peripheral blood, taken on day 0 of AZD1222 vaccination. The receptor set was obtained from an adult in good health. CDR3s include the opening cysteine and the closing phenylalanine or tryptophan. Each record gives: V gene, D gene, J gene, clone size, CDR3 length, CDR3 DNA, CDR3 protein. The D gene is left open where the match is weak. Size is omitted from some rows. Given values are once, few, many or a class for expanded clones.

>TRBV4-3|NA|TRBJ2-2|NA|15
TGCGCCAGCAGCCAAGCCGACAGGAGCGCCGGGGAGCTGTTTTTT
CASSQADRSAGELFF
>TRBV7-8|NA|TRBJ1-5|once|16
TGTGCCAGCAGCTTAGTTTGGCCGATGGGCAATCAGCCCCAGCATTTT
CASSLVWPMGNQPQHF
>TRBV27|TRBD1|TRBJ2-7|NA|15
TGTGCCAGCAGTACGAGGGACAGGGGAGAACGGGAGCAGTACTTC
CASSTRDRGEREQYF
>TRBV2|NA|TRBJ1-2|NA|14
TGTGCCACCACCGGCCGGGAAGCTAACTATGGCTACACCTTC
CATTGREANYGYTF
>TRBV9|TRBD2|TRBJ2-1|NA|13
TGTGCCAGCAGCGTTCTAGCGGGGGGCGAGCAGTTCTTC
CASSVLAGGEQFF
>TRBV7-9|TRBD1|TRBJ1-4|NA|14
TGTGCCAGCAGCCTGACAGGGCCGGGAGAAAAACTGTTTTTT
CASSLTGPGEKLFF
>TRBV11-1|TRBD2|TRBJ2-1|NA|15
TGTGCCAGCAGCTTGGATCGGGGGGGCAGTTATGAGCAGTTCTTC
CASSLDRGGSYEQFF
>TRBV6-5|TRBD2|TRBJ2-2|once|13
TGTGCCAGCAGTTACCCGGGAGGTATGGAGCTGTTTTTT
CASSYPGGMELFF
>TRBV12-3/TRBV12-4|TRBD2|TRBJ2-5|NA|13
TGTGCCAGCAGGGGACTAGCGCTCGAGACCCAGTACTTC
CASRGLALETQYF
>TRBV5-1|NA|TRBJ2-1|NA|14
TGCGCCAGCAGCTTGGCAGGGTGGGATAATGAGCAGTTCTTC
CASSLAGWDNEQFF
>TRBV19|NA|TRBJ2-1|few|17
TGTGCCAGTATGACTAACCGGGACACTCAGCGATACAATGAGCAGTTCTTC
CASMTNRDTQRYNEQFF
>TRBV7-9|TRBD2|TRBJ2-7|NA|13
TGTGCCAGCAGCTTAACTAGCGGCTACGAGCAGTACTTC
CASSLTSGYEQYF
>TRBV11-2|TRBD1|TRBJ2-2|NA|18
TGTGCCAGCAGCTCCCGAGGGGGGGACAGGGTAGACACCGGGGAGCTGTTTTTT
CASSSRGGDRVDTGELFF
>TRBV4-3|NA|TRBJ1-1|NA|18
TGCGCCAGCAGCCAAGGTATTTCGGTGATAAGGGAAGGCACTGAAGCTTTCTTT
CASSQGISVIREGTEAFF
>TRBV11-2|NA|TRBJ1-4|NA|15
TGTGCCAGCAGCCAAGACCAGAGGCGGGATGAAAAACTGTTTTTT
CASSQDQRRDEKLFF
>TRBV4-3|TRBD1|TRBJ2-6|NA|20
TGCGCCAGCAGCCAAGATACGTGGGCAGGGGGATCAACTGGGGCCAACGTCCTGACTTTC
CASSQDTWAGGSTGANVLTF
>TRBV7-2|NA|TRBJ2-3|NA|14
TGTGCCAGCAGCTTAGGGGCCCAAAGCCCTACGCAGTATTTT
CASSLGAQSPTQYF
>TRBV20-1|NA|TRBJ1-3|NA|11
TGCAGTGCTATTTCGACGGACACCATATATTTT
CSAISTDTIYF
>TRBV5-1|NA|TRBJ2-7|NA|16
TGCGCCAGCAGCGGAAAACCCGGGACAACCTCCTACGAGCAGTACTTC
CASSGKPGTTSYEQYF
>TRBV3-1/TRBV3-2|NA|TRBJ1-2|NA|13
TGTGCCAGCAGCCAAACGGCAGCCTATGGCTACACCTTC
CASSQTAAYGYTF
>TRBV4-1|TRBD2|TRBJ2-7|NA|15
TGCGCCAGCAGCCAAGGTGAGCGGGGGGTCTACGAGCAGTACTTC
CASSQGERGVYEQYF
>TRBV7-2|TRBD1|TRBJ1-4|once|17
TGTGCCAGCAGCCCTCAAGCGGACAGGTTTCCTAATGAAAAACTGTTTTTT
CASSPQADRFPNEKLFF
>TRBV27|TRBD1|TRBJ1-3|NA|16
TGTGCCAGCAGGTCGGACAGGGGAGGAGTTGGAAACACCATATATTTT
CASRSDRGGVGNTIYF
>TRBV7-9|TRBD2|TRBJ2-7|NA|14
TGTGCCAGCAGCTTTGAAGGGAGGGCAGTGGAGCAGTACTTC
CASSFEGRAVEQYF
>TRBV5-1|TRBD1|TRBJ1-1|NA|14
TGCGCCAGCAGCTTTCAGGGGGACAACACTGAAGCTTTCTTT
CASSFQGDNTEAFF
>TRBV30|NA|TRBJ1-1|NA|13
TGTGCCTGGAGTCAGGGCCTGGGAACTGAAGCTTTCTTT
CAWSQGLGTEAFF
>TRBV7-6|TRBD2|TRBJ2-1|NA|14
TGTGCCAGCAGCTTAAACCTAGCGGGGGAGGAGCAGTTCTTC
CASSLNLAGEEQFF
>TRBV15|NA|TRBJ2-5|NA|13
TGTGCCACCAGCAGAGCTGCTCAAGAGACCCAGTACTTC
CATSRAAQETQYF
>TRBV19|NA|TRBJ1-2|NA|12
TGTGCCAGTACGAAGGGGAACTATGGCTACACCTTC
CASTKGNYGYTF
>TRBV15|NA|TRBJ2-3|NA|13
TGTGCCACCAGCAGAGACCCCCCGAATACGCAGTATTTT
CATSRDPPNTQYF
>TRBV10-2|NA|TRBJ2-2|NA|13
TGCGCCAGCACTACCGAGAACACCGGGGAGCTGTTTTTT
CASTTENTGELFF
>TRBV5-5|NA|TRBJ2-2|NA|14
TGTGCCAGCAGCTTCGAGACGGATCCTGGGGAGCTGTTTTTT
CASSFETDPGELFF
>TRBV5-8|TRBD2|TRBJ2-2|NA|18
TGTGCCAGCAGCTACACCGGGACTAGCGGCACGAACACCGGGGAGCTGTTTTTT
CASSYTGTSGTNTGELFF
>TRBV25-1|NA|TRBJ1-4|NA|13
TGTGCCAGCAGTGCGAGATTGAATGAAAAACTGTTTTTT
CASSARLNEKLFF
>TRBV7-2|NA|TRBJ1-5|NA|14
TGTGCCAGCAGCCTGGGACATAGCAATCAGCCCCAGCATTTT
CASSLGHSNQPQHF
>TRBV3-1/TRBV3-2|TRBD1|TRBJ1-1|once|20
TGTGCCAGCAGCCGACAGCTACCGCACTTCAGGGGGCGGTGGGACACTGAAGCTTTCTTT
CASSRQLPHFRGRWDTEAFF
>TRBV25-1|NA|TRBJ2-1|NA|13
TGTGCCAGCAGTGCTCGGAACTACAATGAGCAGTTCTTC
CASSARNYNEQFF
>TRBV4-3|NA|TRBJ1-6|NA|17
TGCGCCAGCAGCCAAGAGGGGCGAAGCTCCTATAATTCACCCCTCCACTTT
CASSQEGRSSYNSPLHF
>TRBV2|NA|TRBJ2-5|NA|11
TGTGCCAGCGGGGGAGAGGGGACCCAGTACTTC
CASGGEGTQYF
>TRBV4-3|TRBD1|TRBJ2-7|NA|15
TGCGCCAGCAGCCAAGGGACAGGGCTAAGGAACGAGCAGTACTTC
CASSQGTGLRNEQYF
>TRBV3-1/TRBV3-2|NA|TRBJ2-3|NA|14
TGTGCCAGCAGCCAAGTTCCAGTCACAGATACGCAGTATTTT
CASSQVPVTDTQYF
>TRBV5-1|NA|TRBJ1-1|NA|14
TGCGCCAGCAGCTTCCAGGGGATGAACACTGAAGCTTTCTTT
CASSFQGMNTEAFF
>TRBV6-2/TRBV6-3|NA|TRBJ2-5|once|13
TGTGCCAGCAGCCCACCTCTAAAAGAGACCCAGTACTTC
CASSPPLKETQYF
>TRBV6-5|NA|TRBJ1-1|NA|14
TGTGCCAGCAGTTACAAGGGACCCTCCCAGGAAGCTTTCTTT
CASSYKGPSQEAFF
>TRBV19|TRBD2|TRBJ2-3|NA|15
TGTGCCAGTAGTATGGGCGGGGGGGACACAGATACGCAGTATTTT
CASSMGGGDTDTQYF
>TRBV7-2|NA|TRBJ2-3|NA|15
TGTGCCAGCAGCTTAGCGGGGACGGGCGTAGATACGCAGTATTTT
CASSLAGTGVDTQYF
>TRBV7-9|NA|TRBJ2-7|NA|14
TGTGCCAGCAGCTTAGGGGTTCAGACCTACGAGCAGTACTTC
CASSLGVQTYEQYF
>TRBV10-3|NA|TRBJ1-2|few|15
TGTGCCATCAGTGAGCCCCGGGACACTAACTATGGCTACACCTTC
CAISEPRDTNYGYTF
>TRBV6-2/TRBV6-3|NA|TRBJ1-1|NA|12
TGTGCCAGCAGTTTGCAGGGGTTTGAAGCTTTCTTT
CASSLQGFEAFF
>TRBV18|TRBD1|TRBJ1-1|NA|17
TGTGCCAGCTCACCCCCGGGACAGGGGATTAGGGACACTGAAGCTTTCTTT
CASSPPGQGIRDTEAFF
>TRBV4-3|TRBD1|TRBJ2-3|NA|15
TGCGCCAGCAGCCAGGGGGACAGGGAAACAGATACGCAGTATTTT
CASSQGDRETDTQYF
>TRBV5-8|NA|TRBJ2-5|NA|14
TGTGCCAGCAGCTTGTCCAGGAGCCAAGAGACCCAGTACTTC
CASSLSRSQETQYF
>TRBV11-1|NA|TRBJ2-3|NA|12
TGTGCCAGCAGCCCAACCGAAAATACGCAGTATTTT
CASSPTENTQYF
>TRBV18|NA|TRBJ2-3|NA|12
TGTGCCAGCTCACCCGGAGGGGATACGCAGTATTTT
CASSPGGDTQYF